This is a list of T cell receptor beta chains from one sample in a study of cytomegalovirus exposure and HLA in healthy donors. The protocol was immunoSEQ multiplex PCR, while the TCRdb copy is restricted to in-frame clones and leaves out a portion. The sample lists some 71,000 clones; 94% were seen once. The sequenced sample consisted of PBMCs. The receptors come from a woman aged 18-29 years in good health and CMV-seronegative. Each CDR3 is given with its conserved first and last residue. D genes are given only for firm matches. The size field is filled for only some rows; it gives once, few, many or a size class.

CDR3aa | CDR3nt | abundance | j_gene | v_gene | d_gene | len
CASGTSGNQETQYF | TGTGCCAGCGGGACTAGCGGGAACCAAGAGACCCAGTACTTC | . | TRBJ2-5 | TRBV28 | TRBD2 | 14
CASSLGDTGDSPLHF | TGTGCCAGCAGCCTAGGAGATACAGGGGACTCACCCCTCCACTTT | . | TRBJ1-6 | TRBV9 | TRBD1 | 15
CASTRNEKLFF | TGTGCCAGCACCCGTAATGAAAAACTGTTTTTT | . | TRBJ1-4 | TRBV7-9 | . | 11
CASSKDRGTEAFF | TGTGCCAGCAGCAAGGACAGGGGAACTGAAGCTTTCTTT | once | TRBJ1-1 | TRBV7-9 | TRBD1 | 13
CASSFPRIAGGPSETQYF | TGTGCCAGCAGCTTCCCGAGGATAGCGGGGGGGCCCTCTGAGACCCAGTACTTC | . | TRBJ2-5 | TRBV7-2 | TRBD2 | 18
CASSLGALVFDEQYF | TGCGCCAGCAGCTTGGGGGCACTAGTGTTCGACGAGCAGTACTTC | . | TRBJ2-7 | TRBV5-1 | . | 15
CASSTSGGAPNEQFF | TGTGCCAGTAGTACTAGCGGGGGGGCGCCCAATGAGCAGTTCTTC | . | TRBJ2-1 | TRBV19 | TRBD2 | 15
CASSTQPFRKNTGELFF | TGTGCCAGCAGTACTCAACCCTTTCGCAAGAACACCGGGGAGCTGTTTTTT | . | TRBJ2-2 | TRBV2 | . | 17
CASSYSTGKYGYTF | TGTGCCAGCAGTTACTCGACAGGAAAATATGGCTACACCTTC | . | TRBJ1-2 | TRBV6-5 | . | 14
CASSHNLAGSHEQYF | TGTGCCAGCAGCCACAACCTAGCGGGATCACACGAGCAGTACTTC | . | TRBJ2-7 | TRBV13 | TRBD2 | 15
CASSTQIGTGAHEQYF | TGTGCCAGTAGTACCCAGATAGGGACAGGGGCCCACGAGCAGTACTTC | . | TRBJ2-7 | TRBV19 | TRBD1 | 16
CASSKSPLVSYNEQFF | TGTGCCAGCAGCAAAAGTCCGCTAGTCTCCTACAATGAGCAGTTCTTC | . | TRBJ2-1 | TRBV21-1 | . | 16
CASSRGQANTEAFF | TGTGCCAGCAGCCGGGGACAGGCGAACACTGAAGCTTTCTTT | . | TRBJ1-1 | TRBV5-4 | TRBD1 | 14
CASSEEGGTGLQYF | TGTGCCAGCAGTGAAGAAGGGGGGACAGGGCTGCAGTACTTC | . | TRBJ2-4 | TRBV2 | TRBD1 | 14
CASSSHQGVLTGELFF | TGTGCCAGTAGTTCTCACCAGGGGGTTCTGACCGGGGAGCTGTTTTTT | . | TRBJ2-2 | TRBV19 | TRBD1 | 16
CSVEATGLNEQYF | TGCAGCGTTGAAGCTACAGGGTTGAACGAGCAGTACTTC | . | TRBJ2-7 | TRBV29-1 | . | 13
CASSSSETTDTQYF | TGTGCCAGCAGTTCTAGCGAGACCACAGATACGCAGTATTTT | . | TRBJ2-3 | TRBV27 | . | 14
CASSVGDRGADTQYF | TGTGCCAGCAGCGTAGGGGACCGCGGGGCAGATACGCAGTATTTT | few | TRBJ2-3 | TRBV9 | . | 15
CASSIRTGEVDEQYF | TGTGCCAGTAGTATTAGGACAGGGGAGGTCGACGAGCAGTACTTC | . | TRBJ2-7 | TRBV19 | TRBD1 | 15
CASDRKIAEQFF | TGTGCCAGCGATCGAAAAATAGCTGAGCAGTTCTTC | . | TRBJ2-1 | TRBV7-2 | . | 12
CASSYDRARYGYTF | TGTGCCAGCAGTTACGACAGGGCTAGATATGGCTACACCTTC | . | TRBJ1-2 | TRBV6-5 | TRBD1 | 14
CASSLGRGTDTQYF | TGTGCCAGCAGTTTAGGTCGGGGCACAGATACGCAGTATTTT | . | TRBJ2-3 | TRBV27 | . | 14
CASSSQTDYGYTF | TGTGCCAGCAGCTCCCAGACAGACTATGGCTACACCTTC | . | TRBJ1-2 | TRBV5-6 | . | 13
CASSLGLSTDTQYF | TGTGCCAGCAGCTTAGGGCTTAGCACAGATACGCAGTATTTT | . | TRBJ2-3 | TRBV11-3 | . | 14
CASSLSIVSGNTIYF | TGTGCCAGCAGCTTATCCATAGTCTCTGGAAACACCATATATTTT | . | TRBJ1-3 | TRBV7-9 | . | 15
CASGLPRDRGDTEAFF | TGTGCTAGTGGTTTGCCGCGGGACAGGGGGGACACTGAAGCTTTCTTT | once | TRBJ1-1 | TRBV12-5 | TRBD1 | 16
CASNPRGRPNTEAFF | TGTGCCAGCAACCCCAGGGGGCGCCCCAACACTGAAGCTTTCTTT | . | TRBJ1-1 | TRBV5-6 | TRBD1 | 15
CASSPEASGGAGETQYF | TGTGCCAGCAGCCCAGAGGCTAGCGGGGGGGCAGGGGAGACCCAGTACTTC | . | TRBJ2-5 | TRBV7-2 | TRBD2 | 17
CASSPGHGTVYGYTF | TGTGCCAGCAGCCCCGGGCATGGGACAGTTTATGGCTACACCTTC | . | TRBJ1-2 | TRBV7-2 | TRBD1 | 15
CASGLAGGPGELFF | TGTGCCAGCGGACTAGCGGGGGGGCCCGGGGAGCTGTTTTTT | . | TRBJ2-2 | TRBV19 | TRBD2 | 14
CSVESQASYNEQFF | TGCAGCGTTGAAAGCCAGGCCTCCTACAATGAGCAGTTCTTC | . | TRBJ2-1 | TRBV29-1 | . | 14
CASRDSITGELFF | TGTGCCAGCAGGGACTCGATCACCGGGGAGCTGTTTTTT | . | TRBJ2-2 | TRBV5-4 | . | 13
CASSRRDIYGYTF | TGTGCCAGCAGTCGACGGGATATCTATGGCTACACCTTC | . | TRBJ1-2 | TRBV2 | . | 13
CASTPGTGANTGELFF | TGCGCCAGCACCCCCGGGACAGGGGCGAACACCGGGGAGCTGTTTTTT | . | TRBJ2-2 | TRBV10-2 | TRBD1 | 16
CASSPRVTSYEQYF | TGTGCCAGCAGCCCCCGGGTTACCTCCTACGAGCAGTACTTC | . | TRBJ2-7 | TRBV5-5 | . | 14
CASSLAAGDGYTF | TGTGCCAGCAGCTTAGCGGCAGGGGATGGCTACACCTTC | . | TRBJ1-2 | TRBV7-6 | . | 13
CASSQVVTGVGNTEAFF | TGCGCCAGCAGCCAAGTGGTAACAGGGGTAGGGAACACTGAAGCTTTCTTT | . | TRBJ1-1 | TRBV4-1 | TRBD1 | 17
CAWTVNYGYTF | TGTGCCTGGACAGTAAACTATGGCTACACCTTC | . | TRBJ1-2 | TRBV30 | . | 11
CASSLDLAGGPDTQYF | TGTGCCAGCAGCTTAGACCTAGCGGGGGGCCCAGATACGCAGTATTTT | . | TRBJ2-3 | TRBV7-3 | TRBD2 | 16
CASSHHKGELFF | TGTGCCAGCAGCCACCACAAAGGGGAGCTGTTTTTT | . | TRBJ2-2 | TRBV28 | . | 12
CASSARQGPNTGELFF | TGTGCCAGCAGCGCTAGACAGGGGCCGAACACCGGGGAGCTGTTTTTT | . | TRBJ2-2 | TRBV9 | TRBD1 | 16
CASSPNQPQHF | TGTGCCAGCAGCCCAAATCAGCCCCAGCATTTT | . | TRBJ1-5 | TRBV28 | . | 11
CASSPRTVSYEQYF | TGCGCCAGCAGCCCTAGGACAGTCTCCTACGAGCAGTACTTC | . | TRBJ2-7 | TRBV4-1 | . | 14
CASSSAVQGSAEAFF | TGTGCCAGCAGCTCGGCCGTACAGGGGAGCGCTGAAGCTTTCTTT | . | TRBJ1-1 | TRBV7-2 | TRBD1 | 15
CATSRDRGGFNGYTF | TGTGCCACCAGCAGAGATAGGGGGGGGTTTAATGGCTACACCTTC | . | TRBJ1-2 | TRBV15 | . | 15
CASSLPGVLRAFF | TGTGCCAGCAGTCTTCCGGGGGTTCTACGAGCTTTCTTT | . | TRBJ1-1 | TRBV28 | . | 13
CASSYGQLSEKLFF | TGTGCCAGCAGTTACGGACAGCTGTCGGAAAAACTGTTTTTT | . | TRBJ1-4 | TRBV6-5 | . | 14
CASSSIETYEAFF | TGTGCCAGCAGTTCGATTGAGACATATGAAGCTTTCTTT | once | TRBJ1-1 | TRBV28 | . | 13
CAISPQGAAYGYTF | TGTGCCATCTCCCCCCAGGGGGCGGCCTATGGCTACACCTTC | few | TRBJ1-2 | TRBV10-3 | TRBD1 | 14
CAIKGQGDGYTF | TGTGCCATCAAAGGGCAGGGGGATGGCTACACCTTC | . | TRBJ1-2 | TRBV10-3 | TRBD1 | 12
CSATLQGATEAFF | TGCAGCGCTACGCTTCAGGGGGCTACTGAAGCTTTCTTT | . | TRBJ1-1 | TRBV29-1 | TRBD1 | 13
CASSLQGDQPQHF | TGTGCCAGCAGTCTACAGGGCGATCAGCCCCAGCATTTT | . | TRBJ1-5 | TRBV27 | . | 13
CASTPAGHSTDTQYF | TGTGCCAGCACACCAGCGGGACACAGCACAGATACGCAGTATTTT | . | TRBJ2-3 | TRBV9 | . | 15
CASSSSSGNTIYF | TGTGCCAGCAGCTCGAGCTCTGGAAACACCATATATTTT | once | TRBJ1-3 | TRBV13 | . | 13
CASRSRLDSVDGYTF | TGTGCCAGCAGATCCCGGTTGGACAGTGTAGATGGCTACACCTTC | . | TRBJ1-2 | TRBV7-8 | . | 15
CASSLNVGGIDHGYTF | TGTGCCAGCAGCTTAAACGTTGGAGGGATCGACCATGGCTACACCTTC | . | TRBJ1-2 | TRBV7-2 | . | 16
CATPSGRYEQYF | TGTGCCACCCCAAGCGGGAGGTACGAGCAGTACTTC | . | TRBJ2-7 | TRBV6-4 | TRBD2 | 12
CASGLPTPGGYTF | TGTGCTAGTGGTTTGCCGACCCCAGGAGGCTACACCTTC | once | TRBJ1-2 | TRBV12-5 | . | 13
CAIRNGLAGRGDTQYF | TGTGCCATCAGAAACGGACTAGCGGGAAGGGGTGATACGCAGTATTTT | . | TRBJ2-3 | TRBV10-3 | TRBD2 | 16